Below, 27 T cell receptor beta chains from the same sample are listed, as sequenced in a study of post-analysis software for immune sequencing data. Study-wide results and limits: Patients carried roughly 5 TRBV segments more frequently than controls did, and TRBV5-6, TRBV5-1 and TRBV20-1 were among them.

No antigen is known for these receptors. TCR beta cDNA libraries had unique molecular identifiers. Each CDR3 protein gets one entry after TCRdb re-called the PCR reads with MiXCR. This sample has fewer than 700,000 distinct CDR3 sequences, with around 40% found just once. Source material: blood. The source of these receptors is a girl aged 5 to 17 with multiple sclerosis.

This clonotype has just a few counts. The V call is TRBV29-1, the J call TRBJ2-1, with D tentatively TRBD2 (6 bases). The length of the CDR3 is 11 residues. Germline values: CDR1 SQVTM, CDR2 ANQGSEA. V was shortened by 4 bases and J by 15 bases, with 16 bases between the two germline ends. CDR3 in amino acids: CSVGGDRVSFF. In DNA form, the CDR3 reads TGCAGCGTTGGGGGGGATAGGGTTTCGTTCTTC.

This clonotype was seen more than once but under ten times. The chain recombines TRBV5-6 with TRBJ1-5, with TRBD1 matching 11 bases. V shed 5 bases and J 0 bases; nucleotides not matched to a gene: 7. Germline values: CDR1 SGHDT, CDR2 YYEEEE. The CDR3 extends over 17 amino acids. Written as DNA, the CDR3 is TGTGCCAGCAGTTCTCGGACAGGGGGCATTAGCAATCAGCCCCAGCATTTT. It yields the protein CASSSRTGGISNQPQHF.

This chain joins TRBV20-1 and TRBJ2-5; D remains ambiguous. The better agreement between TRBJ2-7 and the DNA end casts doubt on the J call. Germline V gene lookup returns CDR1 DFQATT and CDR2 SNEGSKA (reference sequence). This CDR3 contains 11 residues. The CDR3 region has the DNA TGCAGTGCTAGTGGGCCCTACGAGCAGTACTTC. As protein: CSASGPYEQYF.

This clonotype was seen more than once but under ten times. The chain uses TRBV10-3 and TRBJ2-7; TRBD1 agrees at 8 bases. Germline loops: CDR1 ENHRY, CDR2 SYGVKD. Trimming at V came to 7 bases and at J to 4 bases, leaving 6 bases not matched to a gene. CDR3 size: 13 residues. The CDR3 protein is CAITLGQGYEQYF. The CDR3 nucleotides are TGTGCCATCACCCTTGGACAGGGTTACGAGCAGTACTTC.

The chain couples TRBV7-3 to TRBJ2-7, with a possible D match to TRBD2 (6 bases). CDR3 length equals 12 residues. V lost 4 bases to trimming and J lost 10 bases, with 14 bases between them. Germline CDR1 reads SGHTA; CDR2 reads FQGTGA. The CDR3 spells CASSSPGRPQYF. For the CDR3, the DNA is TGTGCCAGCAGCTCCCCCGGGAGACCCCAGTACTTC.

The chain employs TRBV6-5 and TRBJ2-7; D gene uncertain. CDR1 is MNHEY, CDR2 SVGAGI, per germline. The CDR3 is 13 residues long. Trimming removed 6 bases at V and 1 base at J, with 10 bases between. The CDR3 bases are TGTGCCAGCAGGCCCGCAGAGTCCTACGAGCAGTACTTC. Translated, it gives CASRPAESYEQYF.

The rearrangement links TRBV12-3 or TRBV12-4 to TRBJ1-5; D gene uncertain. V lost 3 bases to trimming and J lost 4 bases, with 10 bases between them. This CDR3 comprises 14 residues. The CDR3 protein is CASSFSSTNQPQHF. The CDR3 region has the DNA TGTGCCAGCAGTTTTTCGTCAACGAATCAGCCCCAGCATTTT.

CDR3 bases: TGTGCCAGCAGTCGTACCGGGACAGGGGAACGGGAGCAGTTCTTC. Its protein product is CASSRTGTGEREQFF. This chain links TRBV25-1 with TRBJ2-1; TRBD1 matches 10 bases. Germline CDR1 is MGHDK and CDR2 is SYGVNS. The length of the CDR3 is 15 residues. J gave up 10 bases and V 5 bases, and 11 bases lay outside the gene matches.

This chain joins TRBV12-3 or TRBV12-4 and TRBJ1-1, with a tentative D call TRBD1 (5 bases). V lost 3 bases to trimming and J lost 6 bases, with 20 bases between them. The CDR3 is 16 residues long. CDR3: CASSLGPTALGAEAFF. The CDR3 DNA is TGTGCCAGCAGTTTGGGGCCGACAGCCCTGGGCGCTGAAGCTTTCTTT.

The chain couples TRBV4-1 to TRBJ1-5; D not certain. This CDR3 comprises 17 residues. The germline V gene encodes CDR1 MGHRA and CDR2 YSYEKL. V lost 0 bases to trimming and J lost 3 bases, with 15 bases between them. The CDR3 sequence: CASSQDPVDRYNQPQHF. The CDR3 DNA reads as TGCGCCAGCAGCCAAGACCCCGTTGACCGATACAATCAGCCCCAGCATTTT.

The chain uses TRBV2 and TRBJ2-4, with a possible D match to TRBD2 (6 bases). The J call may be wrong; the DNA end is better matched by TRBJ2-7. In germline, CDR1 is SNHLY, CDR2 FYNNEI. The CDR3 is 14 amino acids. The CDR3 here is CASSGGRGAYEQYF. CDR3 bases: TGTGCCAGCAGTGGTGGGCGCGGGGCCTACGAGCAGTACTTC.

This clonotype was picked up a small number of times. The genes are TRBV15 and TRBJ1-5; no firm D call. The CDR3 is 13 amino acids. Per the germline V gene, CDR1 is LNHNV and CDR2 is YYDKDF (reference sequence). V lost 4 bases to trimming and J lost 5 bases, with 9 bases between them. The CDR3 coding sequence is TGTGCCACCAGCAAATTGGACGATCAGCCCCAGCATTTT. Residues: CATSKLDDQPQHF.

A few counts support this clonotype. The chain uses TRBV12-3 or TRBV12-4 and TRBJ2-2; D not resolved. Trimming took off 6 bases at V and 1 base at J, with 6 bases between the two ends. The CDR3 consists of 13 residues. CDR3 DNA: TGTGCCAGCAGAAACAAGAACACCGGGGAGCTGTTTTTT. Translating it yields CASRNKNTGELFF.

V is TRBV11-2 and J is TRBJ2-7, with 7 bases aligning to TRBD1. J was trimmed by 3 bases and V by 1 base; bases with no gene match: 6. Germline V gene data show CDR1 as SGHAT and CDR2 as FQNNGV. This CDR3 spans 15 amino acids. The CDR3 DNA is TGTGCCAGCAGCTTAGCCCGGGACAGCTTCTACGAGCAGTACTTC. Its protein product is CASSLARDSFYEQYF.

The chain has TRBV12-3 or TRBV12-4 and TRBJ2-5; D ambiguous. Trimming removed 3 bases from V and 1 base from J, with 9 bases in between. The CDR3 covers 14 residues. This CDR3 is CASSFIGIQETQYF. Written as DNA, the CDR3 is TGTGCCAGCAGTTTTATAGGGATCCAAGAGACCCAGTACTTC.

The chain employs TRBV12-3 or TRBV12-4 and TRBJ2-1; 9 nucleotides line up with TRBD1. The ends lost 6 bases at V and 9 bases at J; junction bases unmatched: 9. The CDR3 loop spans 14 amino acids. The CDR3 region is CASSGTGYGGEQFF. Here the CDR3 DNA reads TGTGCCAGCAGCGGGACAGGGTATGGGGGTGAGCAGTTCTTC.

V usage is TRBV10-2 and J usage is TRBJ2-5, with no clear D. The DNA matches TRBJ2-7 better at its end, which makes the J call doubtful. The CDR3 runs to 12 residues. From germline, CDR1 is WSHSY and CDR2 SAAADI. In DNA form, the CDR3 reads TGCGCCAGCAGTGAGAACGCGGACGAGCAGTACTTC. Its protein is CASSENADEQYF.

The sample holds many counts of this clonotype. The CDR3 DNA reads TGTGCCAGCAGTGACTCGACTAGCGGGGGGGATACGCAGTATTTT. It is translated as CASSDSTSGGDTQYF. The chain has TRBV6-4 and TRBJ2-3; 13 bases fit TRBD2. CDR3 length equals 15 residues. The V segment lost 0 bases and the J segment 6 bases; nucleotides outside the gene matches: 0. Germline CDR1 and CDR2: MRHNA and SNTAGT.

The rearrangement joins TRBV29-1 to TRBJ2-7, with D hard to call. V gave up 4 bases and J gave up 2 bases, with 12 bases separating them. The germline gives CDR1 SQVTM, CDR2 ANQGSEA. The CDR3 runs 13 residues. The CDR3, as DNA: TGCAGCGTTGCCACCAGTTTAGCCTACGAGCAGTACTTC. This encodes CSVATSLAYEQYF.

This clonotype was counted at least ten times. J is TRBJ1-1 and V is TRBV12-3 or TRBV12-4; D not certain. The ends were cut back, 7 bases at V and 4 bases at J, with 16 bases in the middle. The CDR3 consists of 14 residues. The CDR3 nucleotides read TGTGCCAGCAAAAAACCGGCAGGCGTCACTGAAGCTTTCTTT. Protein: CASKKPAGVTEAFF.

The CDR3 loop is CSAREPRLPNTEAFF. Here the CDR3 DNA reads TGCAGTGCTAGAGAGCCGAGGCTACCGAACACTGAAGCTTTCTTT. V gene TRBV20-1 combines with J gene TRBJ1-1; D call uncertain. V lost 0 bases to trimming and J lost 1 base, with 12 bases between them. The CDR3 length is 15 residues. Germline V gives CDR1 DFQATT, CDR2 SNEGSKA (reference sequence).

This chain links TRBV29-1 with TRBJ1-1; TRBD1 might be the D (5 bases). CDR1 SQVTM and CDR2 ANQGSEA come from the germline V gene. The CDR3 is 13 amino acids. The V end lost 3 bases, the J end lost 2 bases, and 10 bases lay between the germline ends. The CDR3 sequence: CSVEVTGNTEAFF. In DNA, the CDR3 is TGCAGCGTTGAGGTAACAGGAAACACTGAAGCTTTCTTT.

This clonotype was seen more than once but under ten times. V and J are TRBV12-3 or TRBV12-4 and TRBJ2-4; 7 bases map to TRBD1. With 0 bases clipped from V and 0 bases from J, the junction kept 5 bases outside the gene matches. The CDR3 length is 17 residues. The CDR3 spells CASSLAGTVLAKNIQYF. Here the CDR3 DNA reads TGTGCCAGCAGTTTAGCCGGGACAGTCCTAGCCAAAAACATTCAGTACTTC.

V usage is TRBV9 and J usage is TRBJ2-1; D is ambiguous. This CDR3 contains 16 residues. V lost 0 bases and J lost 0, with 10 bases in between. Germline assignment: CDR1 SGDLS and CDR2 YYNGEE. The CDR3 DNA reads as TGTGCCAGCAGCGTAGCTCAAGGACCCTCCTACAATGAGCAGTTCTTC. Protein sequence: CASSVAQGPSYNEQFF.

The chain recombines TRBV2 with TRBJ2-1; 10 bases are a match to TRBD2. The germline V gene encodes CDR1 SNHLY and CDR2 FYNNEI. The CDR3 loop spans 14 amino acids. After removal of 6 bases from V and 4 bases from J, the junction contained 3 bases not matched to a gene. This CDR3 reads CASRASGGYNEQFF. In DNA form, the CDR3 reads TGTGCCAGCAGAGCTAGCGGGGGTTACAATGAGCAGTTCTTC.

This chain uses TRBV7-2 with TRBJ2-1; weak D call: TRBD2 (6 bases). The CDR3 loop spans 17 amino acids. Germline V gene data show CDR1 as SGHTA and CDR2 as FQGNSA. The V end lost 0 bases, the J end lost 5 bases, and 17 bases lay between the germline ends. The CDR3 region has the DNA TGTGCCAGCAGCTTAGCGTATCTTGCGGGAAAAGACAATGAGCAGTTCTTC. This translates into CASSLAYLAGKDNEQFF. The full variable domain, in which reference TRBV7-2 and TRBJ2-1 provide the parts outside the CDR3, is GAGVSQSPSNKVTEKGKDVELRCDPISGHTALYWYRQSLGQGLEFLIYFQGNSAPDKSGLPSDRFSAERTGGSVSTLTIQRTQQEDSAVYLCASSLAYLAGKDNEQFFGPGTRLTVL.

The chain links TRBV29-1 to TRBJ1-1, with 10 bases lining up with TRBD1. The germline gives CDR1 SQVTM, CDR2 ANQGSEA. The junction had 6 bases not matched to a gene; V was cut back by 4 bases and J by 1 base. The CDR3 runs to 15 residues. The CDR3 loop reads CSVAGQGIPNTEAFF. In DNA form, the CDR3 reads TGCAGCGTTGCGGGACAGGGGATTCCGAACACTGAAGCTTTCTTT. Variable domain in full (rest from reference TRBV29-1 and TRBJ1-1): SAVISQKPSRDICQRGTSLTIQCQVDSQVTMMFWYRQQPGQSLTLIATANQGSEATYESGFVIDKFPISRPNLTFSTLTVSNMSPEDSSIYLCSVAGQGIPNTEAFFGQGTRLTVV.